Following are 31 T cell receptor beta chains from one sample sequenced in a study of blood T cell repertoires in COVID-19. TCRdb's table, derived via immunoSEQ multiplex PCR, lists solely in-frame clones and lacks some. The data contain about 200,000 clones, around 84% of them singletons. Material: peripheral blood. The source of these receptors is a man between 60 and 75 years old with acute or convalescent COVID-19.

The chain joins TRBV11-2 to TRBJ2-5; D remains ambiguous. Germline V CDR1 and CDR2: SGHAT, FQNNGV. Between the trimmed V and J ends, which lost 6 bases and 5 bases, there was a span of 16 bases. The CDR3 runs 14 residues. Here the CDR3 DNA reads TGTGCCAGCAGTACTGGGCAGCTAAGGGAGACCCAGTACTTC. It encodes CASSTGQLRETQYF.

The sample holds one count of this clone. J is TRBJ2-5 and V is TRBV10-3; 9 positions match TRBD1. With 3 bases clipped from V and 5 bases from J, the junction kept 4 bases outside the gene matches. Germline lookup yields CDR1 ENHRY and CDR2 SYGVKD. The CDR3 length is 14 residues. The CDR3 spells CAISEQGAGETQYF. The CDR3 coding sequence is TGTGCCATCAGTGAACAGGGGGCCGGGGAGACCCAGTACTTC.

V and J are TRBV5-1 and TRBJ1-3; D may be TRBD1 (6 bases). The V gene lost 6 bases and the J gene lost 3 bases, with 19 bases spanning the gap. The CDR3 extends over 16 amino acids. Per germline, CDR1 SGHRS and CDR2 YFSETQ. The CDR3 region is CASKGGLQGDGNTIYF. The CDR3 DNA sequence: TGCGCCAGCAAGGGAGGGTTACAGGGTGATGGAAACACCATATATTTT.

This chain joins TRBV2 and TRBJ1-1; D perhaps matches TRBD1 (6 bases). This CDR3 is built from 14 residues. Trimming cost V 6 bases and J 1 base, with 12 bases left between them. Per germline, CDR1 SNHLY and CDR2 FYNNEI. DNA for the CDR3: TGTGCCAGCAGCCGACAGGCAGCGAACACTGAAGCTTTCTTT. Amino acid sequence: CASSRQAANTEAFF.

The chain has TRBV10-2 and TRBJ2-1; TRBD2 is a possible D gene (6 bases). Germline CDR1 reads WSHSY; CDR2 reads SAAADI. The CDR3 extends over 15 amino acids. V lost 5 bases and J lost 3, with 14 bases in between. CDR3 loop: CASSPGLRGYNEQFF. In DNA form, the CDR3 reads TGCGCCAGCAGTCCGGGACTTCGGGGCTACAATGAGCAGTTCTTC.

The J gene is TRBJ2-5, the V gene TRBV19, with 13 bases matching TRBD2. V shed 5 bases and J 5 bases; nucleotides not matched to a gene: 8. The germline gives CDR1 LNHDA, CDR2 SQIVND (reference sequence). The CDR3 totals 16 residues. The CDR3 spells CASSPWTSGGGETQYF. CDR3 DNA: TGTGCCAGTAGTCCTTGGACTAGCGGGGGTGGGGAGACCCAGTACTTC.

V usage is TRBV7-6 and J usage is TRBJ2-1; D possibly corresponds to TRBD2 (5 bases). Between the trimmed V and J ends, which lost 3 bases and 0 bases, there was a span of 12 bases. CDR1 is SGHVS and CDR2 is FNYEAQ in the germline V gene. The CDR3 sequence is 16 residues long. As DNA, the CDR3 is TGTGCCAGCAGCTTCGAACGGGGATACTCCTACAATGAGCAGTTCTTC. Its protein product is CASSFERGYSYNEQFF. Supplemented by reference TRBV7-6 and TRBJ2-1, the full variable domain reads GAGVSQSPRYKVTKRGQDVALRCDPISGHVSLYWYRQALGQGPEFLTYFNYEAQQDKSGLPNDRFSAERPEGSISTLTIQRTEQRDSAMYRCASSFERGYSYNEQFFGPGTRLTVL.

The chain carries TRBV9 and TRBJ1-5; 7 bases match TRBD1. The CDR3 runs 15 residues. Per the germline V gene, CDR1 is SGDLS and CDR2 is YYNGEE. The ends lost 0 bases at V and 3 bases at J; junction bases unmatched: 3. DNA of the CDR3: TGTGCCAGCAGCGTAGAACAGGGGATCAATCAGCCCCAGCATTTT. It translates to CASSVEQGINQPQHF. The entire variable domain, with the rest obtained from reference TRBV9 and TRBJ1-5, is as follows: DSGVTQTPKHLITATGQRVTLRCSPRSGDLSVYWYQQSLDQGLQFLIQYYNGEERAKGNILERFSAQQFPDLHSELNLSSLELGDSALYFCASSVEQGINQPQHFGDGTRLSIL.

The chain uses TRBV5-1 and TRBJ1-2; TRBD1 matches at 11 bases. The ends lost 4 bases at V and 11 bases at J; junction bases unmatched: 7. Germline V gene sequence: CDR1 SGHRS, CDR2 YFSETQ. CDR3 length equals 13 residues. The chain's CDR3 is CASSGGTGGYYTF. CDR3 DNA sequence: TGCGCCAGCAGCGGTGGGACAGGGGGTTATTACACCTTC.

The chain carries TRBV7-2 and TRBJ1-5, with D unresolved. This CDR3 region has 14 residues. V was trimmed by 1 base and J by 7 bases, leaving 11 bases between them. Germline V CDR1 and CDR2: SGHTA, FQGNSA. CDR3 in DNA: TGTGCCAGCAGCTTAGAGCGGGTCGGGCAGCCCCAGCATTTT. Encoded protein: CASSLERVGQPQHF. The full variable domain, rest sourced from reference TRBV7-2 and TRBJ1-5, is GAGVSQSPSNKVTEKGKDVELRCDPISGHTALYWYRQSLGQGLEFLIYFQGNSAPDKSGLPSDRFSAERTGGSVSTLTIQRTQQEDSAVYLCASSLERVGQPQHFGDGTRLSIL.

As DNA, the CDR3 is TGTGCCAGCAGTTACCTTCTAGGCACCGGGGAGCTGTTTTTT. It codes for CASSYLLGTGELFF. This rearrangement joins TRBV6-5 to TRBJ2-2, with no clear D. CDR1 is MNHEY, CDR2 SVGAGI, per germline. The CDR3 runs to 14 residues. Trimming left V 2 bases short and J 4 bases short, with 8 bases between.

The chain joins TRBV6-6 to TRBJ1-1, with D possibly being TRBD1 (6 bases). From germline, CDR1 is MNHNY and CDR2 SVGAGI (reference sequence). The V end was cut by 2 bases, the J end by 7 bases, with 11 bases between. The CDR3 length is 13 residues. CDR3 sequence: CASSYEGVGEAFF. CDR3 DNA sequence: TGTGCCAGCAGTTACGAGGGGGTCGGTGAAGCTTTCTTT.

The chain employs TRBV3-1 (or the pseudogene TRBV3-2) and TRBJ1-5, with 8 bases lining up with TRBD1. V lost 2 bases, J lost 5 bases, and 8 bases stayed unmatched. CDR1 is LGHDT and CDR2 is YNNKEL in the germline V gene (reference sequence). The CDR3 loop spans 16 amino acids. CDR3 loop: CASSQNGRGRYQPQHF. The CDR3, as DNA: TGTGCCAGCAGCCAAAATGGCAGGGGGCGGTATCAGCCCCAGCATTTT.

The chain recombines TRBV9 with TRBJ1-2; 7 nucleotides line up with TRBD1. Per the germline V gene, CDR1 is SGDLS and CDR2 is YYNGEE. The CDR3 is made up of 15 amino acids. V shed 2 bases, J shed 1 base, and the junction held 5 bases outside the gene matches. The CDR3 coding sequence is TGTGCCAGCAGCGTCCTACAGGGGAATAACTATGGCTACACCTTC. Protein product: CASSVLQGNNYGYTF. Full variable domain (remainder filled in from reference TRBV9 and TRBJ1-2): DSGVTQTPKHLITATGQRVTLRCSPRSGDLSVYWYQQSLDQGLQFLIQYYNGEERAKGNILERFSAQQFPDLHSELNLSSLELGDSALYFCASSVLQGNNYGYTFGSGTRLTVV.

The CDR3 region is CASSPREGNTEAFF. The CDR3 bases are TGTGCCAGCTCACCGAGGGAGGGGAACACTGAAGCTTTCTTT. This chain links TRBV18 with TRBJ1-1; no clear D. Trimming took 3 bases from V and 1 from J, leaving 9 bases between them. CDR1 is KGHSH, CDR2 LQKENI, per germline. This CDR3 has 14 amino acids.

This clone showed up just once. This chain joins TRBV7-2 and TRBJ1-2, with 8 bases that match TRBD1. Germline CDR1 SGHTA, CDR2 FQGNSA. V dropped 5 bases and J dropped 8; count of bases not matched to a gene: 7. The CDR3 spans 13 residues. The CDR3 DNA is TGTGCCAGCAGCACGGACAGGGTTCACGGCTACACCTTC. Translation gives CASSTDRVHGYTF.

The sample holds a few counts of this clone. The CDR3 region is CASSGLNSNQPQHF. The DNA of the CDR3 is TGTGCCAGCAGCGGACTGAATAGCAATCAGCCCCAGCATTTT. This rearrangement joins TRBV2 to TRBJ1-5; unclear D gene. The CDR3 is made up of 14 amino acids. Trimming took off 6 bases at V and 0 bases at J, with 9 bases between the two ends. CDR1 is SNHLY, CDR2 FYNNEI, per germline.

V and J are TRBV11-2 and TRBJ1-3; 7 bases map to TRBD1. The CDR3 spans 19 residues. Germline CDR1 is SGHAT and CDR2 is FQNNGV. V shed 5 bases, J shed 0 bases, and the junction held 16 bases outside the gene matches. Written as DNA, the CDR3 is TGTGCCAGCAGCACCTCCTTTAAACAGGGACAGTTCTCTGGAAACACCATATATTTT. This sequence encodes CASSTSFKQGQFSGNTIYF.

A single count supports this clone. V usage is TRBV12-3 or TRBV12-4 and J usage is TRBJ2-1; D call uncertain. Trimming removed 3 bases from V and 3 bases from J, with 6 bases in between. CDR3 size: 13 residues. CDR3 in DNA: TGTGCCAGCAGTTTGCGGATCTACAATGAGCAGTTCTTC. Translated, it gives CASSLRIYNEQFF.

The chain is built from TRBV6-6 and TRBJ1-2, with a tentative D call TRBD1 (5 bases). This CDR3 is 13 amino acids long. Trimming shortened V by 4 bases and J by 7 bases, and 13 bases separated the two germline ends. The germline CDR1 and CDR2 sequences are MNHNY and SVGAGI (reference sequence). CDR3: CASSFGGVGGYTF. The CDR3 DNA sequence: TGTGCCAGCAGTTTCGGGGGTGTGGGTGGCTACACCTTC.

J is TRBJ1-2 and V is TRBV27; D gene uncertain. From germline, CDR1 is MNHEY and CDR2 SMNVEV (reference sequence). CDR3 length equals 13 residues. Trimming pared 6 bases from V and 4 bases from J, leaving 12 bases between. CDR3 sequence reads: CASSHGESYGYTF. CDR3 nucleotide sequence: TGTGCCAGCAGCCACGGGGAGAGCTATGGCTACACCTTC.

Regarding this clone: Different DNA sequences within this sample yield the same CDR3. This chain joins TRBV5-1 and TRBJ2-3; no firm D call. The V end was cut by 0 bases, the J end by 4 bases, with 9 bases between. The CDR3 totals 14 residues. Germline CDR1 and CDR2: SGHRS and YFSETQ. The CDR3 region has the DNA TGCGCCAGCAGCTTGGGTGGCTTTCCAGATACGCAGTATTTT. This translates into CASSLGGFPDTQYF.

The CDR3 protein is CAHRGTIDNSPLHF. The CDR3 DNA reads as TGCGCCCACCGAGGGACAATAGATAATTCACCCCTCCACTTT. The rearrangement links TRBV10-1 to TRBJ1-6, with D tentatively TRBD1 (6 bases). CDR1 and CDR2 from the germline V gene are WNHNN and SYGVQD (reference sequence). The CDR3 contains 14 residues. V was trimmed by 11 bases and J by 5 bases, leaving 16 bases between them.

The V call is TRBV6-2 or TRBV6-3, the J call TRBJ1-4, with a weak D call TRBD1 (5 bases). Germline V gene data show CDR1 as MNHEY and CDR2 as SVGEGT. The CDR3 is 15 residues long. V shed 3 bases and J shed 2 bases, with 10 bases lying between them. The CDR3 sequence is CASSYEGLTNEKLFF. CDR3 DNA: TGTGCCAGCAGTTATGAGGGACTGACTAATGAAAAACTGTTTTTT.

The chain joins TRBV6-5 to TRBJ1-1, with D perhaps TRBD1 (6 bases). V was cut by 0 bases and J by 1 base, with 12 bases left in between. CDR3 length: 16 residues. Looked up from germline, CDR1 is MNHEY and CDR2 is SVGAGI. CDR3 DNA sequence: TGTGCCAGCAGTTACTCGCGGGGGGCGCGGAACACTGAAGCTTTCTTT. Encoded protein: CASSYSRGARNTEAFF.

The CDR3 is CASSKRSTEAFF. CDR3 nucleotides: TGTGCCAGCAGCAAAAGGAGCACTGAAGCTTTCTTT. The rearrangement links TRBV21-1 to TRBJ1-1. TRBV21-1 is flagged as a pseudogene. The CDR3 consists of 12 residues.

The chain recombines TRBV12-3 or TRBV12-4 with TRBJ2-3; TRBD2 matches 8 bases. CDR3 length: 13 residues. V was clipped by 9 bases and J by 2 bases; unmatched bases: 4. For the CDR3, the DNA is TGTGCCAGTCGGGGGGGGCCCACAGATACGCAGTATTTT. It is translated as CASRGGPTDTQYF.

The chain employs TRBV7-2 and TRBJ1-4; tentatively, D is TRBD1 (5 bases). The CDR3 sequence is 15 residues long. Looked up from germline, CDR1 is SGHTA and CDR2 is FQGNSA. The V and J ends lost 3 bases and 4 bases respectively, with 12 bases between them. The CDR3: CASSFPGLSNEKLFF. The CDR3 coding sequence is TGTGCCAGCAGCTTCCCGGGACTAAGTAATGAAAAACTGTTTTTT.

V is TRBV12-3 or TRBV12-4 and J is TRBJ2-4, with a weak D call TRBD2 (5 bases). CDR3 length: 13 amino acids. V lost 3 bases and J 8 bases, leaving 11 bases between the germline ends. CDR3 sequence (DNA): TGTGCCAGCAGTTTGACTACTCTAGACATTCAGTACTTC. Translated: CASSLTTLDIQYF.

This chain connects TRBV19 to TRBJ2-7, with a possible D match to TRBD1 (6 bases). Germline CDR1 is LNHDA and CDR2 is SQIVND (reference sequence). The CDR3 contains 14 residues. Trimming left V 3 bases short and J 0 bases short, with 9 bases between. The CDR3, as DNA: TGTGCCAGTAGTATGAGGGGGACCTCCTACGAGCAGTACTTC. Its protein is CASSMRGTSYEQYF.

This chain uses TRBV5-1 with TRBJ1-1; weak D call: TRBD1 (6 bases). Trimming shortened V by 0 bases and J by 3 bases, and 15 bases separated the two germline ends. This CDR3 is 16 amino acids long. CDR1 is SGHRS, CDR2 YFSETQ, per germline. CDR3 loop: CASSLVPAGEYTEAFF. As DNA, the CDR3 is TGCGCCAGCAGCTTGGTACCTGCAGGGGAGTACACTGAAGCTTTCTTT.